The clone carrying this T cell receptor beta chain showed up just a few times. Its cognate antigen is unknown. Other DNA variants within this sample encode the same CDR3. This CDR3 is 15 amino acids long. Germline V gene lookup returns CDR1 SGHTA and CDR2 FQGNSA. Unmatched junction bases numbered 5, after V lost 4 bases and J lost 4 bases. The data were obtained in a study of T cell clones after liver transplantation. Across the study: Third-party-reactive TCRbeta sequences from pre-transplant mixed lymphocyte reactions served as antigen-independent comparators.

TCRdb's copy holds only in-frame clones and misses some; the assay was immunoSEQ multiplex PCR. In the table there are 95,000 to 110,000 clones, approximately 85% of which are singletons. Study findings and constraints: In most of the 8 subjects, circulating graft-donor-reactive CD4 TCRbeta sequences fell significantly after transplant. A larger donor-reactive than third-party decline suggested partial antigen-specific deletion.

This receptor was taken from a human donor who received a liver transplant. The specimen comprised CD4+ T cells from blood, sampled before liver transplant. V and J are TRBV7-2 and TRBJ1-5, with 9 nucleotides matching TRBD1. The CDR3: CASSSRTGDNQPQHF. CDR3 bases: TGTGCCAGCAGCTCAAGGACAGGGGATAATCAGCCCCAGCATTTT.